One sample yielded the 11 T cell receptor beta chains listed below, sequenced in a study of beta chain features in type 1 diabetes. Since all of the isolated RNA was reverse transcribed, expressed TCRB transcripts were what got sequenced. Profiling relied on immunoSEQ multiplex PCR, and the TCRdb table lists in-frame clones only, not all of them. The data contain 40,000 or so clones, just over 50% of them seen just once; the ten biggest clones take up about 2.1%. The sample consisted of Tregs from blood. The receptors stem from a young woman in good health.

Sample share makes this clone medium-sized (0.01 to 0.1%). The J gene is TRBJ2-6, the V gene TRBV19; D call uncertain. Trimming shortened V by 3 bases and J by 0 bases, and 9 bases separated the two germline ends. The germline V gene has CDR1 LNHDA and CDR2 SQIVND (reference sequence). CDR3 length equals 16 residues. CDR3 amino acids: CASSIYRSSGANVLTF. CDR3 coding DNA: TGTGCCAGTAGTATTTACAGAAGCTCTGGGGCCAACGTCCTGACTTTC.

The chain joins TRBV27 to TRBJ1-3; D is unresolved. The CDR3 sequence is 14 residues long. From germline, CDR1 is MNHEY and CDR2 SMNVEV (reference sequence). The V end was cut by 4 bases, the J end by 0 bases, with 7 bases between. CDR3 DNA: TGTGCCAGCAGTTCGACAAGCTCTGGAAACACCATATATTTT. Amino acid sequence: CASSSTSSGNTIYF.

V gene TRBV7-2 combines with J gene TRBJ1-1, with TRBD1 identical over 7 bases. This CDR3 has 14 amino acids. After removal of 3 bases from V and 5 bases from J, the junction contained 6 bases not matched to a gene. Germline V CDR1 and CDR2: SGHTA, FQGNSA. CDR3 DNA: TGTGCCAGCAGCTTCCGGGACAGAGGGACTGAAGCTTTCTTT. Amino acid sequence: CASSFRDRGTEAFF.

Regarding this clone: At one end, the junction sequence differs from germline, possibly due to a read error. The genes are TRBV19 and TRBJ2-1; 13 nucleotides line up with TRBD2. CDR1 and CDR2 (germline): LNHDA, SQIVND (reference sequence). The CDR3 runs to 14 residues. This CDR3 is CATSGLAGVNERFF. The CDR3 DNA reads TGTGCCACCTCAGGACTAGCGGGAGTCAATGAGCGGTTCTTC.

CDR3 coding DNA: TGTGCCAGCAGTACGGGACAGGGATTCTACGAGCAGTACTTC. Its protein is CASSTGQGFYEQYF. The chain employs TRBV28 and TRBJ2-7; the match to TRBD1 covers 9 bases. The ends lost 5 bases at V and 3 bases at J; junction bases unmatched: 5. The CDR3 runs 14 residues. CDR1 is MDHEN, CDR2 SYDVKM, per germline.

The chain has TRBV5-1 and TRBJ2-5; D unclear. V was pared by 2 bases and J by 0 bases, with 8 bases between. Germline values: CDR1 SGHRS, CDR2 YFSETQ. The CDR3 contains 14 residues. This CDR3 reads CASSLGRYQETQYF. The CDR3 nucleotides read TGCGCCAGCAGCTTAGGCAGGTACCAAGAGACCCAGTACTTC. The variable domain in full, with the rest retrieved from reference TRBV5-1 and TRBJ2-5, is KAGVTQTPRYLIKTRGQQVTLSCSPISGHRSVSWYQQTPGQGLQFLFEYFSETQRNKGNFPGRFSGRQFSNSRSEMNVSTLELGDSALYLCASSLGRYQETQYFGPGTRLLVL.

This clone was recorded a few times. This sequence joins TRBV6-5 and TRBJ2-7, with 7 positions matching TRBD1. Per the germline V gene, CDR1 is MNHEY and CDR2 is SVGAGI. The CDR3 covers 14 residues. Unmatched junction bases numbered 7, after V lost 7 bases and J lost 1 base. The CDR3, as DNA: TGTGCCAGCAAAAGGGGACAGCAATCCTACGAGCAGTACTTC. Residues: CASKRGQQSYEQYF.

This clone was detected a few times. The J gene is TRBJ2-1, the V gene TRBV7-9; D unresolved. This CDR3 spans 15 amino acids. The germline V and J ends were trimmed by 5 bases and 6 bases, with 17 bases remaining between them. Per germline, CDR1 SEHNR and CDR2 FQNEAQ (reference sequence). CDR3 nucleotides: TGTGCCAGCAGCCCCCCCTTCCGCTATGGCAATGAGCAGTTCTTC. Encoded protein: CASSPPFRYGNEQFF. Based on the CDR3 plus reference TRBV7-9 and TRBJ2-1, the full variable domain is DTGVSQNPRHKITKRGQNVTFRCDPISEHNRLYWYRQTLGQGPEFLTYFQNEAQLEKSRLLSDRFSAERPKGSFSTLEIQRTEQGDSAMYLCASSPPFRYGNEQFFGPGTRLTVL.

The chain employs TRBV7-9 and TRBJ2-1, with D uncertain. V lost 5 bases and J lost 3, with 8 bases in between. The CDR3 covers 13 residues. Germline values: CDR1 SEHNR, CDR2 FQNEAQ (reference sequence). The DNA for the CDR3 is TGTGCCAGCAGCCCTACAGTCTACAATGAGCAGTTCTTC. This translates into CASSPTVYNEQFF.

The chain is built from TRBV4-2 and TRBJ2-7, with D possibly being TRBD2 (6 bases). The germline V gene has CDR1 LGHNA and CDR2 YNFKEQ. The CDR3 is 14 amino acids. Trimming pared 1 base from V and 3 bases from J, leaving 10 bases between. The DNA of the CDR3 is TGTGCCAGCAGCCAAGCAGCGGGCGGCTACGAGCAGTACTTC. It translates to CASSQAAGGYEQYF.

The rearrangement links TRBV28 to TRBJ1-6; D remains unclear. Germline V gene lookup returns CDR1 MDHEN and CDR2 SYDVKM. With 7 bases removed from V and 0 bases from J, the gap between germline ends came to 16 bases. The CDR3 spans 17 residues. The CDR3 bases are TGTGCCAGCAACGGACTGGTTATTAGCTCCTATAATTCACCCCTCCACTTT. It codes for CASNGLVISSYNSPLHF.